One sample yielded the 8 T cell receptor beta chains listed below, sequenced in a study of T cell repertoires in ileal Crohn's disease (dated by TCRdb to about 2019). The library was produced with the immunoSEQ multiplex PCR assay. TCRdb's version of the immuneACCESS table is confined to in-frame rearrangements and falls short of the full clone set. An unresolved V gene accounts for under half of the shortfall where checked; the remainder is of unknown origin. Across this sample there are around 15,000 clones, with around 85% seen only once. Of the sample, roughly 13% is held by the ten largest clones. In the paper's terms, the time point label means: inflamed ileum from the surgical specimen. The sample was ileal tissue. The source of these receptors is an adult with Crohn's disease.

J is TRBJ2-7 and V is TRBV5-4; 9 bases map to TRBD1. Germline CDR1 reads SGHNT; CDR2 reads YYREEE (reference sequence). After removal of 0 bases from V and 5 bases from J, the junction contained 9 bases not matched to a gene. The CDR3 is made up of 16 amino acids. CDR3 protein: CASSLDGTGMEDEQYF. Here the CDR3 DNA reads TGTGCCAGCAGCTTGGATGGGACAGGGATGGAGGACGAGCAGTACTTC.

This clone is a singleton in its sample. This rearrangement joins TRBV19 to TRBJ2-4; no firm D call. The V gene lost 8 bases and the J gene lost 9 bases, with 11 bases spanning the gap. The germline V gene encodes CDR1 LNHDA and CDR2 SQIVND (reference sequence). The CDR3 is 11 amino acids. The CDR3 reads CASRTAGIQYF. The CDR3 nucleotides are TGTGCCAGTCGGACGGCCGGCATTCAGTACTTC.

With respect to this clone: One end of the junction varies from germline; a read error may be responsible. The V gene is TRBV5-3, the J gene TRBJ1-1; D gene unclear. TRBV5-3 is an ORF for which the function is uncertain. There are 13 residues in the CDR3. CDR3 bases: TGTGCCAGCAGCTGGGTGGTGGACACTGAAGCTTTCTTT. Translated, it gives CASSWVVDTEAFF.

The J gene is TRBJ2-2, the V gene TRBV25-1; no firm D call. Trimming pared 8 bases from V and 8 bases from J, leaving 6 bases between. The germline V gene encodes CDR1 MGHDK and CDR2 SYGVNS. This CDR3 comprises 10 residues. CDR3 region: CASHGGELFF. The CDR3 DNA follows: TGTGCCAGCCACGGTGGGGAGCTGTTTTTT.

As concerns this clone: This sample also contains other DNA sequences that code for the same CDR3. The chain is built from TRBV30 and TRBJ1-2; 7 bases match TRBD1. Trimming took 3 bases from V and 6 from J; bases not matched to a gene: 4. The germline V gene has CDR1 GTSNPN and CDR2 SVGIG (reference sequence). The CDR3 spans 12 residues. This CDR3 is CAWSRGSDGYTF. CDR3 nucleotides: TGTGCCTGGAGCAGGGGGTCTGATGGCTACACCTTC.

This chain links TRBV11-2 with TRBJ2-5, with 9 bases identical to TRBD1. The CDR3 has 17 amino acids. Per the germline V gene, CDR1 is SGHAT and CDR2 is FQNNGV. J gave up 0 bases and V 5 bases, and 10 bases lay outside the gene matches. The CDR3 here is CASSLNPGTGNQETQYF. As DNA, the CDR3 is TGTGCCAGCAGCCTAAACCCCGGGACAGGGAACCAAGAGACCCAGTACTTC.

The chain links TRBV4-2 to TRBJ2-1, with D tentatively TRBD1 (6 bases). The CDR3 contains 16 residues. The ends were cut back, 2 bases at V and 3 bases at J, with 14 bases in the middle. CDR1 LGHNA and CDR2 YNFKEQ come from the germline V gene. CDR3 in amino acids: CASSQRDKGYYNEQFF. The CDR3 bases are TGTGCCAGCAGCCAAAGGGACAAGGGCTACTACAATGAGCAGTTCTTC.

The CDR3 loop reads CASSPQHSGANVLTF. The CDR3 DNA reads as TGTGCCAGCTCACCACAACACTCTGGGGCCAACGTCCTGACTTTC. The chain combines TRBV18 with TRBJ2-6; D unresolved. The germline V gene encodes CDR1 KGHSH and CDR2 LQKENI. CDR3 size: 15 residues. V lost 1 base to trimming and J lost 0 bases, with 4 bases between them.